This passage covers 14 T cell receptor beta chains from one sample sequenced in a study of OX40 agonist ivuxolimab in advanced cancers. The method was immunoSEQ multiplex PCR; TCRdb's version includes in-frame clones alone and lacks a portion of them. The table includes around 68,000 clones, about 90% detected once. Sequenced here: CD4+ or CD8+ T cells sorted from blood, sampled in a trial of the OX40 agonist ivuxolimab. Source of these receptors: an adult with an advanced solid tumor such as melanoma, head and neck, liver or kidney cancer.

The rearrangement joins TRBV11-3 to TRBJ2-3, with D possibly being TRBD2 (6 bases). The CDR3 covers 15 residues. CDR1 SGHNT and CDR2 YENEEA come from the germline V gene. The V end lost 2 bases, the J end lost 4 bases, and 13 bases lay between the germline ends. CDR3 sequence: CASSLSRRDSDTQYF. The CDR3 bases are TGTGCCAGCAGCTTATCACGGCGGGACTCAGATACGCAGTATTTT.

V and J are TRBV5-1 and TRBJ1-3, with TRBD1 as a possible D gene (6 bases). This CDR3 is built from 16 residues. CDR1 is SGHRS, CDR2 YFSETQ, per germline. V lost 3 bases and J 4 bases, leaving 17 bases between the germline ends. This CDR3 reads CASSSKTGVFGNTIYF. CDR3 bases: TGCGCCAGCAGCTCCAAGACAGGAGTTTTCGGAAACACCATATATTTT.

V usage is TRBV6-5 and J usage is TRBJ1-1, with 7 bases matching TRBD1. CDR3 size: 13 residues. Germline trimming cut 2 bases from V and 10 bases from J; bases unmatched to any gene: 7. The germline CDR1 and CDR2 sequences are MNHEY and SVGAGI. For the CDR3, the DNA is TGTGCCAGCAGTTACAAAACAGGGGACGGAGCTTTCTTT. Its translation: CASSYKTGDGAFF.

This clone has a handful of counts. This chain joins TRBV15 and TRBJ2-6; perhaps TRBD2 as D (5 bases). Trimming stripped 2 bases from V and 0 bases from J, with 14 bases between. Germline CDR1 is LNHNV and CDR2 is YYDKDF (reference sequence). CDR3 size: 18 residues. CDR3 sequence reads: CATSRQRNSHSGANVLTF. CDR3 sequence (DNA): TGTGCCACCAGCAGACAGCGGAACTCTCACTCTGGGGCCAACGTCCTGACTTTC.

This chain links TRBV29-1 with TRBJ2-7; the match to TRBD2 covers 10 bases. J gave up 2 bases and V 3 bases, and 7 bases lay outside the gene matches. This CDR3 region has 15 residues. From germline, CDR1 is SQVTM and CDR2 ANQGSEA. This chain's CDR3 is CSVEKTSGSPYEQYF. The CDR3 DNA reads as TGCAGCGTTGAGAAGACTAGCGGGTCCCCCTACGAGCAGTACTTC.

This clone turned up a few times. The chain combines TRBV5-6 with TRBJ1-1, with no clear D. The germline V and J ends were trimmed by 2 bases and 3 bases, with 8 bases remaining between them. The germline V gene has CDR1 SGHDT and CDR2 YYEEEE. The CDR3 spans 13 residues. The CDR3 DNA is TGTGCCAGCAGCTTAATTCGGGACACTGAAGCTTTCTTT. Translated, it gives CASSLIRDTEAFF.

V gene TRBV18 combines with J gene TRBJ1-3, with 7 bases identical to TRBD1. Trimming at V came to 6 bases and at J to 4 bases, leaving 9 bases not matched to a gene. Germline CDR1 is KGHSH and CDR2 is LQKENI. This CDR3 contains 15 residues. The DNA of the CDR3 is TGTGCCAGCTCGTATGGACAGGAAACGGGAAACACCATATATTTT. Its translation is CASSYGQETGNTIYF.

The chain joins TRBV6-5 to TRBJ1-2; D is unclear. CDR1 is MNHEY, CDR2 SVGAGI, per germline. The CDR3 is 13 amino acids. Trimming removed 5 bases at V and 4 bases at J, with 11 bases between. CDR3 DNA: TGTGCCAGCAGTACACAGCTCACCTATGGCTACACCTTC. It yields the protein CASSTQLTYGYTF.

The chain joins TRBV28 to TRBJ1-2; TRBD1 aligns across 7 bases. CDR1 is MDHEN, CDR2 SYDVKM, per germline. V lost 1 base to trimming and J lost 4 bases; unmatched junction nucleotides: 0. The CDR3 loop spans 13 amino acids. For the CDR3, the DNA is TGTGCCAGCAGTTTATCAGGGGGCTATGGCTACACCTTC. It specifies CASSLSGGYGYTF.

For this clone: Compared with germline, one end of the junction differs, possibly owing to a read error. The chain joins TRBV7-2 to TRBJ2-1; the match to TRBD2 covers 10 bases. Germline CDR1 is SGHTA and CDR2 is FQGNSA. The CDR3 covers 15 residues. The CDR3 loop is CAGSPGTSARNEQFF. CDR3 DNA sequence: TGTGCCGGCAGCCCCGGGACTAGCGCCCGAAATGAGCAGTTCTTC.

The CDR3 sequence: CASSATSGAYNEQFF. For the CDR3, the DNA is TGTGCCAGCAGTGCGACTAGCGGGGCCTACAATGAGCAGTTCTTC. The V gene is TRBV6-1, the J gene TRBJ2-1, with 11 bases lining up with TRBD2. The J segment lost 2 bases and the V segment lost 4 bases, leaving 1 base of the junction unmatched. Germline V CDR1 and CDR2: MNHNS, SASEGT. There are 15 residues in the CDR3.

The chain combines TRBV2 with TRBJ2-5; no clear D. The V gene lost 5 bases and the J gene lost 3 bases, with 4 bases spanning the gap. The CDR3 has 11 residues. CDR1 and CDR2 from the germline V gene are SNHLY and FYNNEI. The CDR3 spells CASSREETQYF. The CDR3 coding sequence is TGTGCCAGCAGTCGTGAAGAGACCCAGTACTTC.

This chain links TRBV29-1 with TRBJ2-3; 8 bases fit TRBD2. Trimming took 3 bases from V and 1 from J; bases not matched to a gene: 12. This CDR3 is built from 17 residues. The V gene's germline CDR1 is SQVTM and CDR2 ANQGSEA. The CDR3 region is CSVDRLAQEAGTDTQYF. The CDR3 nucleotides are TGCAGCGTTGACCGACTAGCGCAAGAGGCGGGCACAGATACGCAGTATTTT.

The gene calls are TRBV7-9 and TRBJ2-1; D may match TRBD1 or TRBD2 (5 bases each). The CDR3 sequence is 14 residues long. Trimming left V 1 base short and J 2 bases short, with 6 bases between. CDR1 and CDR2 (germline): SEHNR, FQNEAQ (reference sequence). This CDR3 is CASSLGGTYNEQFF. DNA for the CDR3: TGTGCCAGCAGCTTAGGGGGGACCTACAATGAGCAGTTCTTC.